This entry lists 23 T cell receptor beta chains sequenced from one sample in a study of T cell repertoires in cytomegalovirus infection. TCRdb reprocessed the reads with MiXCR, giving one entry per CDR3 protein. The sample records approximately 730,000 distinct CDR3 sequences, around a third being singletons. The antigens these receptors bind are not known. This sample comprised cultured PBMCs, obtained from culture after CMV antigen stimulation. All receptors derive from a human donor in good health (CMV status not recorded). Some clones in this sample may be carry-over from other donors' samples.

The chain employs TRBV18 and TRBJ1-2; a weak D match, TRBD1 (5 bases). Germline CDR1 KGHSH, CDR2 LQKENI. The germline V and J ends were trimmed by 6 bases and 8 bases, with 13 bases remaining between them. This CDR3 has 12 amino acids. Here the CDR3 reads CASSSSGEGYTF. For the CDR3, the DNA is TGTGCCAGCTCGAGTTCGGGGGAAGGCTACACCTTC.

The chain couples TRBV12-3 or TRBV12-4 to TRBJ2-1, with TRBD2 matching 11 bases. The CDR3 runs 15 residues. The junction had 6 bases not matched to a gene; V was cut back by 3 bases and J by 8 bases. The CDR3 spells CASSLSSGRGDEQFF. Written as DNA, the CDR3 is TGTGCCAGCAGTTTGAGTAGCGGGAGGGGGGATGAGCAGTTCTTC.

About this clonotype itself: It is likely a read error, because the conserved phenylalanine at the end of the CDR3 is missing. The chain carries TRBV6-2 or TRBV6-3 and TRBJ1-2, with TRBD1 identical over 10 bases. With 5 bases clipped from V and 6 bases from J, the junction kept 6 bases outside the gene matches. CDR1 is MNHEY, CDR2 SVGEGT, per germline. The CDR3 is 14 amino acids. CDR3 in amino acids: CASSRGQGSNGYTL. DNA of the CDR3: TGTGCCAGCAGTCGGGGACAGGGGAGCAATGGCTACACCCTC.

This clonotype was counted ten times or more. The chain employs TRBV7-2 and TRBJ1-1; no firm D call. Looked up from germline, CDR1 is SGHTA and CDR2 is FQGNSA. This CDR3 has 14 residues. The germline V and J ends were trimmed by 5 bases and 1 base, with 11 bases remaining between them. CDR3 loop: CASSTSRTNTEAFF. The DNA for the CDR3 is TGTGCCAGCAGCACCTCCAGAACGAACACTGAAGCTTTCTTT.

This clonotype has at least ten counts. This sequence joins TRBV12-3 or TRBV12-4 and TRBJ2-3; 8 bases match TRBD1. J gave up 1 base and V 7 bases, and 4 bases lay outside the gene matches. This CDR3 region has 14 residues. CDR3 DNA sequence: TGTGCCAGCACCCCGACAGGGGGCACAGATACGCAGTATTTT. Protein sequence: CASTPTGGTDTQYF.

The genes are TRBV12-3 or TRBV12-4 and TRBJ1-3; no reliable D call. There are 14 residues in the CDR3. V lost 4 bases and J lost 3, with 10 bases in between. The CDR3 here is CASSYRVFGNTIYF. The CDR3 DNA sequence: TGTGCCAGCAGTTACCGGGTCTTTGGAAACACCATATATTTT.

The chain uses TRBV15 and TRBJ2-1, with 13 bases lining up with TRBD2. V lost 0 bases to trimming and J lost 0 bases; unmatched junction nucleotides: 8. This CDR3 is 20 amino acids long. Germline CDR1 is LNHNV and CDR2 is YYDKDF (reference sequence). DNA of the CDR3: TGTGCCACCAGCAGAGATGGTGGACTAGCGGGGGTAAGCTCCTACAATGAGCAGTTCTTC. Encoded protein: CATSRDGGLAGVSSYNEQFF.

This clonotype showed up just a few times. The chain links TRBV20-1 to TRBJ2-1; D might be TRBD2 (7 bases). The germline V gene has CDR1 DFQATT and CDR2 SNEGSKA (reference sequence). The ends were cut back, 2 bases at V and 2 bases at J, with 13 bases in the middle. There are 15 residues in the CDR3. DNA of the CDR3: TGCAGTGCTAGAAAGGGGGGAGGGCCCTACAATGAGCAGTTCTTC. Translated, it gives CSARKGGGPYNEQFF.

The chain uses TRBV7-2 and TRBJ2-4, with 9 bases identical to TRBD2. Trimming took 5 bases from V and 6 from J; bases not matched to a gene: 11. CDR3 size: 16 residues. Germline V lookup: CDR1 SGHTA, CDR2 FQGNSA. The DNA of the CDR3 is TGTGCCAGCAGCAAAACCGGGACTAGCCTCTTAAACATTCAGTACTTC. Translating gives CASSKTGTSLLNIQYF. The variable domain in full, completed from reference TRBV7-2 and TRBJ2-4, reads GAGVSQSPSNKVTEKGKDVELRCDPISGHTALYWYRQSLGQGLEFLIYFQGNSAPDKSGLPSDRFSAERTGGSVSTLTIQRTQQEDSAVYLCASSKTGTSLLNIQYFGAGTRLSVL.

The chain uses TRBV7-2 and TRBJ2-1; 7 bases match TRBD2. Trimming took 1 base from V and 5 from J; bases not matched to a gene: 11. This CDR3 has 17 residues. The V gene's germline CDR1 is SGHTA and CDR2 FQGNSA. The CDR3 nucleotides read TGTGCCAGCAGCTTAGGGGGGGGGACTCTATGGGACAATGAGCAGTTCTTC. Translating gives CASSLGGGTLWDNEQFF.

This clonotype was seen only a few times. The chain uses TRBV19 and TRBJ1-2; TRBD1 matches 7 bases. CDR3 length: 15 amino acids. The germline CDR1 and CDR2 sequences are LNHDA and SQIVND (reference sequence). J lost 8 bases, V lost 2 bases, and 11 bases had no gene match. The CDR3 is CASSIYPPRGGGYTF. The CDR3 DNA reads as TGTGCCAGTAGTATATATCCCCCCAGGGGGGGGGGCTACACCTTC.

This clonotype has a handful of counts. The chain uses TRBV20-1 and TRBJ2-4; possible D gene TRBD2, 5 bases. The CDR3 is 12 residues long. V lost 3 bases, J lost 10 bases, and 13 bases lay in between. Germline V gene lookup returns CDR1 DFQATT and CDR2 SNEGSKA (reference sequence). CDR3 in DNA: TGCAGTGCTAGCGGAGGAAGTCCTATTCAGTACTTC. Encoded protein: CSASGGSPIQYF.

The sample holds a few counts of this clonotype. V and J are TRBV6-1 and TRBJ2-3; 11 bases map to TRBD2. The V gene end was trimmed by 4 bases and the J gene end by 2 bases; junction bases not matched to a gene: 5. Germline V lookup: CDR1 MNHNS, CDR2 SASEGT. The CDR3 runs 16 residues. CDR3 loop: CASSATSGAFTDTQYF. CDR3 in DNA: TGTGCCAGCAGTGCGACTAGCGGGGCCTTCACAGATACGCAGTATTTT.

The rearrangement links TRBV7-9 to TRBJ2-1; 11 nucleotides agree with TRBD2. The CDR3 extends over 15 amino acids. Germline CDR1 is SEHNR and CDR2 is FQNEAQ (reference sequence). V gave up 4 bases and J gave up 6 bases; unmatched junction bases: 5. The CDR3 sequence is CASSYVAGGPNEQFF. CDR3 coding DNA: TGTGCCAGCAGCTACGTAGCGGGGGGGCCCAATGAGCAGTTCTTC.

This clonotype turned up a few times. The chain couples TRBV5-6 to TRBJ1-2; the match to TRBD1 covers 7 bases. The germline V gene has CDR1 SGHDT and CDR2 YYEEEE. The CDR3 runs to 14 residues. V lost 4 bases to trimming and J lost 5 bases; unmatched junction nucleotides: 8. CDR3 loop: CASSRDSGVYGYTF. CDR3 in DNA: TGTGCCAGCAGCCGGGACAGTGGGGTGTATGGCTACACCTTC.

This clonotype turned up a few times. The chain joins TRBV4-2 to TRBJ1-5; 7 bases agree with TRBD1. This CDR3 contains 17 residues. Germline assignment: CDR1 LGHNA and CDR2 YNFKEQ. The V gene end was trimmed by 4 bases and the J gene end by 7 bases; junction bases not matched to a gene: 16. The CDR3 is CASSRDHVGQRAQPQHF. The CDR3 DNA reads TGTGCCAGCAGCCGGGATCACGTGGGACAGAGGGCCCAGCCCCAGCATTTT.

This clonotype was recorded a few times. This chain links TRBV2 with TRBJ2-7, with D perhaps being TRBD1 or TRBD2 (5 bases each). Germline V gives CDR1 SNHLY, CDR2 FYNNEI. With 10 bases removed from V and 1 base from J, the gap between germline ends came to 17 bases. The CDR3 sequence is 14 residues long. The CDR3 region is CATRPGTGSYEQYF. The DNA of the CDR3 is TGTGCCACGCGCCCCGGGACGGGGTCCTACGAGCAGTACTTC.

This clonotype was seen a handful of times. The chain couples TRBV4-2 to TRBJ1-2; the D gene is possibly TRBD1 (6 bases). This CDR3 region has 20 residues. Trimming took off 0 bases at V and 4 bases at J, with 27 bases between the two ends. Germline-derived CDR1 and CDR2 are LGHNA and YNFKEQ. The DNA for the CDR3 is TGTGCCAGCAGCCAAGATAGCGTTGGCACAGGGTGGAATGACGGCTATGGCTACACCTTC. Its protein product is CASSQDSVGTGWNDGYGYTF.

The chain has TRBV27 and TRBJ2-5; no clear D. This CDR3 spans 18 amino acids. Trimming took 0 bases from V and 0 from J, leaving 17 bases between them. The germline V gene encodes CDR1 MNHEY and CDR2 SMNVEV (reference sequence). The CDR3 DNA follows: TGTGCCAGCAGTTTATCGGGCCCCCCTTGGTCGTACCAAGAGACCCAGTACTTC. Translated, it gives CASSLSGPPWSYQETQYF.

CDR3 nucleotides: TGTGCCAGCAGGAAGCGGGGGGCCACCAATGAGCAGTTCTTC. As protein: CASRKRGATNEQFF. This chain uses TRBV6-1 with TRBJ2-1; 9 bases are shared with TRBD2. V dropped 6 bases and J dropped 6; count of bases not matched to a gene: 6. CDR3 length: 14 amino acids. Germline V gene data show CDR1 as MNHNS and CDR2 as SASEGT.

J is TRBJ2-4 and V is TRBV4-1, with 9 bases identical to TRBD1. With V trimmed by 3 bases and J by 5 bases, 5 bases remained unmatched. The germline gives CDR1 MGHRA, CDR2 YSYEKL. This CDR3 has 15 amino acids. The CDR3 bases are TGCGCCAGCAGCCACGGTTGGGACAGGGAAAACATTCAGTACTTC. It codes for CASSHGWDRENIQYF.

The chain joins TRBV29-1 to TRBJ2-4; D uncertain. Per germline, CDR1 SQVTM and CDR2 ANQGSEA. The length of the CDR3 is 15 residues. V shed 7 bases and J shed 0 bases, with 16 bases lying between them. This chain's CDR3 is CSAVNRSLAKNIQYF. CDR3 DNA sequence: TGCAGCGCCGTGAACAGAAGTCTAGCCAAAAACATTCAGTACTTC.

This clonotype has ten or more counts. The genes are TRBV7-2 and TRBJ2-7; 9 bases align to TRBD2. This CDR3 is 14 amino acids long. After removal of 1 base from V and 9 bases from J, the junction contained 7 bases not matched to a gene. The germline V gene encodes CDR1 SGHTA and CDR2 FQGNSA. The CDR3 loop is CASSLGGSGRPQYF. The CDR3 DNA is TGTGCCAGCAGCTTAGGCGGTAGCGGGAGACCGCAGTACTTC.